This TCR beta chain was profiled in a study of blood T cell repertoires in COVID-19. Germline values: CDR1 LGHDT, CDR2 YNNKEL (reference sequence). The CDR3 is 15 residues long. V was pared by 1 base and J by 12 bases, with 7 bases of the junction left unmatched. Authors' data handling: Amplification with reference gene primers provided the estimates of nucleated cell counts. Sequenced by immunoSEQ multiplex PCR; TCRdb stores in-frame clones only, minus some. D and trimming come from the DNA, and the V and J calls and clone size come from that table. The table has some 300,000 clones, roughly 87% seen once; the top ten hold over 0.8%. Which cohort a participant joined came from the clinical history participants gave. For recovered donors of Cohort 3, there were two negative PCRs, clearance, or symptom resolution.

This TCR was sampled from a woman aged 25-40 years who had recovered from COVID-19. The chain has TRBV3-1 (or the pseudogene TRBV3-2) and TRBJ2-1, with 12 bases aligning to TRBD2. Sequenced input: PBMCs or T cells enriched from blood (not recorded which). The CDR3 DNA follows: TGTGCCAGCAGCCAAGGTCTAGCGGGGGGGCCTGGGCAGTTCTTC. Its translation is CASSQGLAGGPGQFF.